Detailed here is one TCR beta chain. Its antigen is as yet unknown. This clone may be a read error of a much larger clone one base away. Given the absence of the conserved phenylalanine or tryptophan at the CDR3 end, a read error is likely. Using RNA template, CDR3s of TCR alpha and beta were amplified with iRepertoire arm-PCR. Input was 100-400 ng of tissue mRNA or PBMC total RNA. TCRdb re-analysed the multiplex PCR reads in MiXCR, keeping a single row per CDR3 protein. The table includes under 200,000 distinct CDR3 sequences, 25% to 35% detected once. This sample was included in a study of glioma-infiltrating T cells. Study-wide points: Only very few CDR3 sequences appeared in both tissue and blood. Non-neoplastic patients had below-expected tissue-blood divergence, while all gliomas exceeded expectation.

The receptor was derived from a human donor with low-grade glioma or glioblastoma, undergoing nonglioma brain surgery, or in good health (not recorded which). The sample was glioma tissue, nonneoplastic brain tissue, or PBMCs (not recorded which).

Written as DNA, the CDR3 is TGCGCCAGCAGCCAAGACCTTAGTCGGGATGAGCAGTTCCTC. Amino acid sequence: CASSQDLSRDEQFL. The rearrangement uses TRBV4-3 and TRBJ2-1; D is ambiguous. The germline gives CDR1 LGHNA, CDR2 YSLEER. This CDR3 comprises 14 residues. V was shortened by 0 bases and J by 8 bases, with 11 bases between the two germline ends.